Shown below are 14 T cell receptor beta chains from a single sample sequenced in a study of Graves' ophthalmopathy and Graves' hyperthyroidism. Scientists amplified the TCR beta CDR3 regions from RNA transcripts. The workflow started with a first-round RT-PCR run with HTBI primers and then moved on to a second-round multiplex PCR. TCRdb passed the multiplex PCR reads through MiXCR, listing each CDR3 protein once. Of a few hundred thousand distinct CDR3 sequences listed, 20% to 25% are singletons. Input material: peripheral blood. Receptors originate from a woman aged 45-60 years with Graves' ophthalmopathy.

This chain links TRBV14 with TRBJ2-2; perhaps TRBD2 as D (5 bases). V lost 1 base to trimming and J lost 7 bases, with 10 bases between them. The CDR3 spans 14 residues. CDR1 and CDR2 (germline): SGHDN, FVKESK. As DNA, the CDR3 is TGTGCCAGCAGCCAAGTTGTACTAGTCGGGGAGCTGTTTTTT. Translation gives CASSQVVLVGELFF.

This clonotype came up many times. The rearrangement uses TRBV12-3 or TRBV12-4 and TRBJ1-2, with 10 positions matching TRBD1. J was trimmed by 4 bases and V by 5 bases; bases with no gene match: 4. The CDR3 spans 14 residues. The CDR3 DNA reads as TGTGCCAGCAGTCCAGGGACAGGGGTCTATGGCTACACCTTC. As protein: CASSPGTGVYGYTF.

In this sample, this clonotype turned up many times. V usage is TRBV30 and J usage is TRBJ1-2, with D tentatively TRBD1 (6 bases). The CDR3 covers 13 residues. Germline V gene data show CDR1 as GTSNPN and CDR2 as SVGIG (reference sequence). Trimming removed 4 bases from V and 4 bases from J, with 13 bases in between. The CDR3 DNA is TGTGCCTGGACTTACGGACAGCCCTATGGCTACACCTTC. This encodes CAWTYGQPYGYTF.

Ten or more counts support this clonotype. The chain combines TRBV2 with TRBJ2-7; TRBD1 matches 9 bases. V lost 4 bases, J lost 2 bases, and 3 bases stayed unmatched. The CDR3 contains 14 residues. Germline CDR1 SNHLY, CDR2 FYNNEI. This CDR3 reads CASSAGQGAYEQYF. In DNA, the CDR3 is TGTGCCAGCAGTGCGGGACAGGGTGCCTACGAGCAGTACTTC.

Many counts were recorded for this clonotype. The chain joins TRBV5-1 to TRBJ2-5; 14 bases are a match to TRBD2. V dropped 0 bases and J dropped 4; count of bases not matched to a gene: 5. This CDR3 contains 17 residues. Germline V gene lookup returns CDR1 SGHRS and CDR2 YFSETQ. CDR3: CASSLGWTSGRRETQYF. Here the CDR3 DNA reads TGCGCCAGCAGCTTGGGATGGACTAGCGGGAGGAGAGAGACCCAGTACTTC.

The V call is TRBV28, the J call TRBJ1-1, with D perhaps matching TRBD1 (6 bases). CDR1 and CDR2 (germline): MDHEN, SYDVKM. The CDR3 length is 15 residues. V gave up 6 bases and J gave up 4 bases, with 18 bases separating them. CDR3 protein: CASRFTSSRGTEAFF. The CDR3 DNA follows: TGTGCCAGCAGATTTACCTCTTCCAGGGGCACTGAAGCTTTCTTT. Combining the CDR3 with reference TRBV28 and TRBJ1-1 gives the whole variable domain DVKVTQSSRYLVKRTGEKVFLECVQDMDHENMFWYRQDPGLGLRLIYFSYDVKMKEKGDIPEGYSVSREKKERFSLILESASTNQTSMYLCASRFTSSRGTEAFFGQGTRLTVV.

This clonotype was counted ten times or more. The chain recombines TRBV3-1 with TRBJ1-2; D gene uncertain. Germline CDR1 is LGHDT and CDR2 is YNNKEL (reference sequence). The V end was cut by 8 bases, the J end by 4 bases, with 17 bases between. The CDR3 sequence is 14 residues long. CDR3 loop: CASGKGTNSYGYTF. In DNA form, the CDR3 reads TGTGCCAGCGGGAAAGGTACGAACTCCTATGGCTACACCTTC.

The table lists this clonotype with many counts. This rearrangement joins TRBV19 to TRBJ1-1; TRBD1 matches at 7 bases. In germline, CDR1 is LNHDA, CDR2 SQIVND (reference sequence). This CDR3 has 13 amino acids. Germline trimming cut 6 bases from V and 6 bases from J; bases unmatched to any gene: 7. CDR3 sequence reads: CASSHQGVAEAFF. The DNA of the CDR3 is TGTGCCAGTAGCCACCAGGGGGTCGCTGAAGCTTTCTTT.

At least ten counts were recorded for this clonotype. This chain uses TRBV6-5 with TRBJ1-2; unclear D gene. The germline V gene has CDR1 MNHEY and CDR2 SVGAGI. The V and J ends lost 0 bases and 3 bases respectively, with 11 bases between them. The CDR3 is 15 residues long. The CDR3: CASSYSVQMDYGYTF. The CDR3 region has the DNA TGTGCCAGCAGTTACTCGGTCCAGATGGACTATGGCTACACCTTC.

The V call is TRBV12-3 or TRBV12-4, the J call TRBJ2-6; D might be TRBD1 (6 bases). This CDR3 contains 17 residues. Trimming cost V 3 bases and J 0 bases, with 12 bases left between them. The CDR3 DNA reads TGTGCCAGCAGTTTGAGCCCAGGGGTCTCTGGGGCCAACGTCCTGACTTTC. Protein sequence: CASSLSPGVSGANVLTF.

The count of this clonotype is one. The V gene is TRBV28, the J gene TRBJ2-7, with D perhaps matching TRBD1 or TRBD2 (5 bases each). Germline V lookup: CDR1 MDHEN, CDR2 SYDVKM. Trimming took off 4 bases at V and 3 bases at J, with 13 bases between the two ends. The CDR3 has 14 amino acids. The CDR3: CASSSPGPDYEQYF. Here the CDR3 DNA reads TGTGCCAGCAGTTCCCCGGGACCCGACTACGAGCAGTACTTC.

This clonotype was seen at least ten times. The chain combines TRBV11-2 with TRBJ1-1; 11 nucleotides line up with TRBD1. The CDR3 has 15 amino acids. Germline-derived CDR1 and CDR2 are SGHAT and FQNNGV. V was pared by 5 bases and J by 8 bases, with 10 bases of the junction left unmatched. The CDR3 region has the DNA TGTGCCAGCAGCAATAGGGGACAGGGGGAAATCGAAGCTTTCTTT. Translated: CASSNRGQGEIEAFF.

This clonotype was found a few times. This chain connects TRBV28 to TRBJ1-2; possibly TRBD1 for D (6 bases). V was shortened by 6 bases and J by 7 bases, with 21 bases between the two germline ends. Germline assignment: CDR1 MDHEN and CDR2 SYDVKM. The CDR3 spans 15 residues. The CDR3 nucleotides read TGTGCCAGCAGCTTCAAGGGGGTAACGGTTTCTGGCTACACCTTC. The encoded protein is CASSFKGVTVSGYTF.

This clonotype was picked up many times. The chain combines TRBV6-4 with TRBJ2-3, with 9 positions matching TRBD2. J gave up 0 bases and V 8 bases, and 12 bases lay outside the gene matches. CDR3 length equals 17 residues. Germline loops: CDR1 MRHNA, CDR2 SNTAGT. DNA of the CDR3: TGTGCCAGCGCGCAGAGACTAGCGGCCACAAGCACAGATACGCAGTATTTT. Protein: CASAQRLAATSTDTQYF.